These 32 T cell receptor beta chains originate from one sample sequenced in a study of spatial heterogeneity in lung cancer. TCRdb reprocessed the 5' RACE reads with MiXCR, giving one entry per CDR3 protein. The table includes approximately 12,000 distinct CDR3 sequences, 5.5% to 8% detected once. Time point of the sample: sample taken at primary tumor resection. TCRs were sequenced from unsorted whole RNA of tumor, nontumor lung or PBMC. The sequencing used normal lung tissue next to the tumor, collected at surgery. These receptors came from a male donor with early-stage non-small cell lung cancer.

This clonotype was seen at least ten times. The chain carries TRBV6-5 and TRBJ2-2; D may be TRBD1 (5 bases). The germline CDR1 and CDR2 sequences are MNHEY and SVGAGI. V lost 10 bases to trimming and J lost 3 bases, with 15 bases between them. CDR3 length: 14 residues. Here the CDR3 reads CATRDPTDTGELFF. The DNA for the CDR3 is TGTGCCACCAGAGATCCGACAGACACCGGGGAGCTGTTTTTT.

This clonotype was seen many times. CDR3 nucleotides: TGTGCCACCAGCAGAGACACCACCGCCAACGAGCAGTACTTC. Translating it yields CATSRDTTANEQYF. J is TRBJ2-7 and V is TRBV15; unclear D gene. V lost 0 bases, J lost 5 bases, and 11 bases lay in between. The CDR3 has 14 residues. The germline V gene encodes CDR1 LNHNV and CDR2 YYDKDF (reference sequence).

Sample share makes this clonotype medium-sized (0.01 to 0.1%). CDR3 protein: CASSPSQGRNQPQHF. The CDR3 nucleotides are TGTGCCAGCAGTCCCTCTCAGGGGCGGAATCAGCCCCAGCATTTT. The chain carries TRBV6-6 and TRBJ1-5, with a weak D call TRBD1 (6 bases). This CDR3 region has 15 residues. Germline values: CDR1 MNHNY, CDR2 SVGAGI (reference sequence). The germline V and J ends were trimmed by 5 bases and 4 bases, with 15 bases remaining between them.

This clonotype is labeled medium-sized. The chain combines TRBV10-3 with TRBJ2-7; 7 bases map to TRBD2. This CDR3 has 15 amino acids. Trimming removed 7 bases from V and 4 bases from J; junction bases left unmatched: 13. In germline, CDR1 is ENHRY, CDR2 SYGVKD. The CDR3 DNA follows: TGTGCCATCACGGAGCGGGGCCACGGCCTTTACGAGCAGTACTTC. Protein sequence: CAITERGHGLYEQYF.

There are a few counts of this clonotype. The rearrangement links TRBV6-6 to TRBJ2-2; unclear D gene. Looked up from germline, CDR1 is MNHNY and CDR2 is SVGAGI (reference sequence). V was pared by 1 base and J by 5 bases, with 2 bases between. There are 12 residues in the CDR3. For the CDR3, the DNA is TGTGCCAGCAGTTACTTGACCGGGGAGCTGTTTTTT. Translation: CASSYLTGELFF.

This clonotype is labeled medium-sized. This CDR3 reads CASSYTYETQYF. CDR3 nucleotides: TGTGCCAGCAGTTATACCTACGAGACCCAGTACTTC. The chain recombines TRBV6-2 or TRBV6-3 with TRBJ2-5, with D unclear. Germline loops: CDR1 MNHEY, CDR2 SVGEGT. V lost 3 bases to trimming and J lost 5 bases, with 7 bases between them. The CDR3 has 12 amino acids.

This rearrangement joins TRBV25-1 to TRBJ1-1; D not resolved. The CDR3 is 13 amino acids. The V and J ends lost 6 bases and 1 base respectively, with 9 bases between them. The V gene's germline CDR1 is MGHDK and CDR2 SYGVNS. The CDR3: CASRSYRNTEAFF. CDR3 nucleotides: TGTGCCAGCAGATCCTACAGGAACACTGAAGCTTTCTTT.

The rearrangement links TRBV6-6 to TRBJ2-7; D may match TRBD1 or TRBD2 (5 bases each). V was shortened by 5 bases and J by 2 bases, with 19 bases between the two germline ends. Germline V lookup: CDR1 MNHNY, CDR2 SVGAGI (reference sequence). The CDR3 runs 16 residues. The CDR3 bases are TGTGCCAGCAGTGCCCCAGCGGTGGGGGTCACCTACGAGCAGTACTTC. This translates into CASSAPAVGVTYEQYF.

This clonotype was counted many times. The chain has TRBV29-1 and TRBJ1-1; D is perhaps TRBD1 (5 bases). V was cut by 7 bases and J by 1 base, with 10 bases left in between. CDR1 and CDR2 from the germline V gene are SQVTM and ANQGSEA. This CDR3 has 12 residues. The CDR3 coding sequence is TGCAGCGCCCGACAGACGAACACTGAAGCTTTCTTT. Translated, it gives CSARQTNTEAFF. The full variable domain, with the rest looked up from reference TRBV29-1 and TRBJ1-1, is SAVISQKPSRDICQRGTSLTIQCQVDSQVTMMFWYRQQPGQSLTLIATANQGSEATYESGFVIDKFPISRPNLTFSTLTVSNMSPEDSSIYLCSARQTNTEAFFGQGTRLTVV.

This clonotype was picked up many times. The CDR3 bases are TGTGCCAGCAGCCGTACACCGAATATCTACAATGAGCAGTTCTTC. Its protein product is CASSRTPNIYNEQFF. This sequence joins TRBV7-2 and TRBJ2-1; D is undetermined. Trimming cost V 5 bases and J 3 bases, with 14 bases left between them. CDR1 is SGHTA, CDR2 FQGNSA, per germline. The CDR3 contains 15 residues. Variable domain in full (rest from reference TRBV7-2 and TRBJ2-1): GAGVSQSPSNKVTEKGKDVELRCDPISGHTALYWYRQSLGQGLEFLIYFQGNSAPDKSGLPSDRFSAERTGGSVSTLTIQRTQQEDSAVYLCASSRTPNIYNEQFFGPGTRLTVL.

This clonotype was detected ten times or more. The chain is built from TRBV12-3 or TRBV12-4 and TRBJ2-3; tentatively, D is TRBD1 (7 bases). CDR3 length: 13 residues. The V end lost 5 bases, the J end lost 6 bases, and 12 bases lay between the germline ends. This CDR3 reads CASSQQGRDTQYF. CDR3 sequence (DNA): TGTGCCAGCAGTCAACAGGGGAGGGATACGCAGTATTTT.

This clonotype was counted at least ten times. The rearrangement uses TRBV24-1 and TRBJ1-5; D is uncertain. The CDR3 is 13 amino acids. V lost 2 bases and J lost 11, with 12 bases in between. Germline CDR1 reads KGHDR; CDR2 reads SFDVKD. The CDR3 reads CATSDSPIGTQHF. Here the CDR3 DNA reads TGTGCCACCAGTGATTCCCCAATTGGGACCCAGCATTTT.

This clonotype was seen ten or more times. The chain carries TRBV29-1 and TRBJ2-6, with TRBD1 identical over 7 bases. V lost 4 bases to trimming and J lost 4 bases; unmatched junction nucleotides: 7. Germline CDR1 SQVTM, CDR2 ANQGSEA. This CDR3 has 15 residues. For the CDR3, the DNA is TGCAGCGTTGGCAGAGGGGGCTCCGGGGCCAACGTCCTGACTTTC. Amino acids: CSVGRGGSGANVLTF.

This chain uses TRBV4-1 with TRBJ2-7, with a weak D call TRBD1 (6 bases). V dropped 4 bases and J dropped 2 bases, with 18 bases sitting between them. Germline assignment: CDR1 MGHRA and CDR2 YSYEKL. This CDR3 spans 16 amino acids. CDR3 DNA: TGCGCCAGCAGCCCCCTCAAGGGGGACGGGACCTACGAGCAGTACTTC. It specifies CASSPLKGDGTYEQYF.

This clonotype appeared a few times. The gene calls are TRBV20-1 and TRBJ2-1; 8 bases are a match to TRBD2. This CDR3 contains 15 residues. The trim removed 5 bases at V and 7 bases at J, leaving 13 bases unmatched. Germline CDR1 is DFQATT and CDR2 is SNEGSKA (reference sequence). CDR3 DNA: TGCAGTGCTCACCCCATTAGCGGGACTAGAAATGAGCAGTTCTTC. Its translation is CSAHPISGTRNEQFF.

By sample fraction, this clonotype is medium-sized. V gene TRBV24-1 combines with J gene TRBJ2-2, with D unclear. The CDR3 spans 14 residues. The V end was cut by 7 bases, the J end by 4 bases, with 12 bases between. The V gene's germline CDR1 is KGHDR and CDR2 SFDVKD. The CDR3 DNA reads as TGTGCCACCAGCTTTACAGCGTCCACCGGGGAGCTGTTTTTT. This sequence encodes CATSFTASTGELFF.

At least ten counts were recorded for this clonotype. The CDR3 sequence is CASSVSGTRGSPQYF. In DNA, the CDR3 is TGTGCCAGCAGCGTAAGTGGGACTAGAGGGTCTCCGCAGTATTTT. The V call is TRBV9, the J call TRBJ2-3, with TRBD2 matching 8 bases. After removal of 1 base from V and 10 bases from J, the junction contained 11 bases not matched to a gene. CDR1 is SGDLS, CDR2 YYNGEE, per germline. The CDR3 spans 15 residues.

The sample holds one count of this clonotype. One base away lies a much larger clone, so this may be a sequencing read error. J is TRBJ2-5 and V is TRBV7-9, with D perhaps TRBD1 or TRBD2 (6 bases each). Germline-derived CDR1 and CDR2 are SEHNR and FQNEAQ (reference sequence). Trimming stripped 5 bases from V and 3 bases from J, with 16 bases between. The CDR3 has 15 amino acids. The CDR3 sequence: CASSHLRGAKETQYF. DNA of the CDR3: TGTGCCAGCAGCCACTTAAGGGGGGCTAAAGAGACCCAGTACTTC.

This clonotype occurred many times. The chain combines TRBV19 with TRBJ2-7, with 7 bases fitting TRBD1. Germline V lookup: CDR1 LNHDA, CDR2 SQIVND (reference sequence). The CDR3 runs to 15 residues. Germline trimming cut 5 bases from V and 1 base from J; bases unmatched to any gene: 8. CDR3 coding DNA: TGTGCCAGTAGTCCCGGGACAGCAAGATCCTACGAGCAGTACTTC. Residues: CASSPGTARSYEQYF.

This clonotype qualifies as medium-sized. The V call is TRBV7-9, the J call TRBJ2-2; D ambiguous. The germline CDR1 and CDR2 sequences are SEHNR and FQNEAQ (reference sequence). Between the trimmed V and J ends, which lost 5 bases and 8 bases, there was a span of 9 bases. This CDR3 has 12 amino acids. The CDR3, as DNA: TGTGCCAGCAGCCCTTATGTTGGGGAGCTGTTTTTT. Translation: CASSPYVGELFF.

This clonotype was detected only a few times. The chain couples TRBV20-1 to TRBJ2-7; D is ambiguous. Germline CDR1 reads DFQATT; CDR2 reads SNEGSKA (reference sequence). This CDR3 has 15 residues. Between the trimmed V and J ends, which lost 0 bases and 4 bases, there was a span of 16 bases. CDR3 sequence: CSARDPGNLRYEQYF. The CDR3 DNA reads as TGCAGTGCTAGAGATCCGGGCAACCTCAGGTACGAGCAGTACTTC.

This clonotype has just a few counts. V gene TRBV20-1 combines with J gene TRBJ2-3, with D perhaps matching TRBD2 (5 bases). The CDR3 runs to 13 residues. The germline gives CDR1 DFQATT, CDR2 SNEGSKA (reference sequence). Trimming removed 6 bases at V and 4 bases at J, with 14 bases between. CDR3: CSAADQESDTQYF. CDR3 bases: TGCAGTGCAGCGGACCAGGAGTCAGATACGCAGTATTTT.

V and J are TRBV3-1 and TRBJ1-3; D remains unclear. Trimming removed 2 bases at V and 3 bases at J, with 14 bases between. CDR1 LGHDT and CDR2 YNNKEL come from the germline V gene (reference sequence). This CDR3 is 16 amino acids long. This CDR3 is CASSQFGAVGGNTIYF. The CDR3 DNA follows: TGTGCCAGCAGCCAATTTGGCGCGGTCGGTGGAAACACCATATATTTT.

The chain couples TRBV30 to TRBJ1-1; D unresolved. V lost 2 bases and J lost 2, with 15 bases in between. Germline V gives CDR1 GTSNPN, CDR2 SVGIG (reference sequence). The CDR3 sequence is 15 residues long. The CDR3: CAWSTRRQINTEAFF. CDR3 coding DNA: TGTGCCTGGAGTACCAGGAGGCAGATTAACACTGAAGCTTTCTTT.

This clonotype appeared many times. The V call is TRBV6-1, the J call TRBJ1-5; a weak D match, TRBD1 (5 bases). Trimming left V 5 bases short and J 0 bases short, with 14 bases between. Germline loops: CDR1 MNHNS, CDR2 SASEGT. CDR3 length: 16 amino acids. CDR3 amino acids: CASSTLRQTSNQPQHF. Here the CDR3 DNA reads TGTGCCAGCAGTACTCTTCGACAGACTAGCAATCAGCCCCAGCATTTT.

The sample holds a few counts of this clonotype. This rearrangement joins TRBV7-9 to TRBJ2-7; unclear D gene. Trimming removed 1 base at V and 4 bases at J, with 5 bases between. The CDR3 runs to 12 residues. Per germline, CDR1 SEHNR and CDR2 FQNEAQ (reference sequence). This CDR3 reads CASSLGRYEQYF. The CDR3 bases are TGTGCCAGCAGCTTAGGTCGGTACGAGCAGTACTTC. The full variable domain, rest sourced from reference TRBV7-9 and TRBJ2-7, is DTGVSQNPRHKITKRGQNVTFRCDPISEHNRLYWYRQTLGQGPEFLTYFQNEAQLEKSRLLSDRFSAERPKGSFSTLEIQRTEQGDSAMYLCASSLGRYEQYFGPGTRLTVT.

This clonotype is deemed medium-sized. The chain is built from TRBV25-1 and TRBJ2-7; 8 bases agree with TRBD1. The J segment lost 5 bases and the V segment lost 1 base, leaving 7 bases of the junction unmatched. Germline V gene sequence: CDR1 MGHDK, CDR2 SYGVNS. This CDR3 has 15 amino acids. As DNA, the CDR3 is TGTGCCAGCAGTGAATCCCAGGGGGCTGGGAACGAGCAGTACTTC. This gives the protein CASSESQGAGNEQYF.

This clonotype is medium-sized (0.01 to 0.1%). The chain uses TRBV27 and TRBJ2-7, with 8 bases lining up with TRBD2. The V gene's germline CDR1 is MNHEY and CDR2 SMNVEV (reference sequence). The CDR3 loop spans 17 amino acids. V trimming: 8 bases; J trimming: 0 bases; junction bases outside the gene matches: 15. The CDR3 region has the DNA TGTGCCAGCCGCCAATGGGCTAGCGGGCCGAGCTCCTACGAGCAGTACTTC. This encodes CASRQWASGPSSYEQYF.

This clonotype was counted ten times or more. The genes are TRBV12-3 or TRBV12-4 and TRBJ1-2, with a weak D call TRBD1 (6 bases). The CDR3 is made up of 15 amino acids. V lost 2 bases and J lost 4, with 14 bases in between. CDR3 nucleotide sequence: TGTGCCAGCAGTTTATTGGGGGGCTCGGTCTATGGCTACACCTTC. Its translation: CASSLLGGSVYGYTF.

This clonotype was counted many times. This chain uses TRBV6-6 with TRBJ1-6; D possibly corresponds to TRBD1 (5 bases). The germline V gene encodes CDR1 MNHNY and CDR2 SVGAGI (reference sequence). Trimming shortened V by 2 bases and J by 7 bases, and 18 bases separated the two germline ends. This CDR3 has 17 residues. The CDR3 is CASSYEGRLGRNSPLHF. Here the CDR3 DNA reads TGTGCCAGCAGTTACGAAGGCAGGCTGGGGCGAAATTCACCCCTCCACTTT.

As concerns this clonotype: A much more abundant neighbour one base away suggests this may be a read error. The chain links TRBV6-1 to TRBJ1-1; no clear D. This CDR3 is built from 13 residues. The V gene's germline CDR1 is MNHNS and CDR2 SASEGT. CDR3 region: CAGSELGYTEAFF. Written as DNA, the CDR3 is TGTGCCGGCAGTGAGTTAGGTTACACTGAAGCTTTCTTT.

This clonotype was detected ten times or more. The chain links TRBV20-1 to TRBJ2-3; 10 nucleotides line up with TRBD1. Losses at the gene ends were 5 bases for V and 4 bases for J; bases not matched to a gene: 9. Germline V gene data show CDR1 as DFQATT and CDR2 as SNEGSKA (reference sequence). This CDR3 is 15 amino acids long. The CDR3: CSAGIPGTGADTQYF. CDR3 nucleotide sequence: TGCAGTGCTGGGATTCCCGGGACAGGGGCAGATACGCAGTATTTT.